The next 9 T cell receptor delta chains were all read from a single sample in a study of Vδ1+ human thymocytes. Study-wide results and caveats: Thymic TRG and TRD repertoires appeared highly polyclonal.

The template was reverse-transcribed extracted RNA. Multiplex PCR used pooled V-gene forward primers and a constant-region reverse primer to amplify CDR3s. TCRdb processed the multiplex PCR reads again with the CATT caller. The sample consists of about 73,000 delta-chain clones, around 35% of them appearing once. These receptors are not linked to any known antigen. The sequenced sample was Vdelta1+ gamma-delta thymocytes from the thymus. Subset noted: FACS-sorted CD3+ TCRalphabeta- TCRVdelta1+ TCRVdelta2- thymocytes. The receptors shown here come from a boy less than two years old who had congenital heart surgery.

In this sample, this clone turned up a few times. The rearrangement uses TRDV1 and TRDJ1, with 9 bases lining up with TRDD3. V trimming: 4 bases; J trimming: 1 base; junction bases outside the gene matches: 19. Germline CDR1 is TSWWSYY and CDR2 is QGS. There are 20 residues in the CDR3. As DNA, the CDR3 is TGTGCTCTTGGGGTGAAGGCCTTCCTGTTTACTGGGGGACGCACCGATAAACTCATCTTT. Amino acids: CALGVKAFLFTGGRTDKLIF.

This clone has just a few counts. Other DNA sequences in the same sample also yield this CDR3. This chain joins TRDV2 and TRDJ1; TRDD3 matches at 12 bases. J gave up 7 bases and V 1 base, and 15 bases lay outside the gene matches. CDR1 is GEAIGNYY and CDR2 is EKD in the germline V gene. The CDR3 loop spans 18 amino acids. The CDR3 protein is CACDTGLGDTQRGGKLIF. CDR3 nucleotides: TGTGCCTGTGACACGGGGCTGGGGGATACGCAAAGAGGTGGTAAACTCATCTTT.

V is TRDV1 and J is TRDJ1; TRDD3 might be the D (5 bases). The CDR3 has 12 residues. V lost 5 bases to trimming and J lost 7 bases, with 11 bases between them. The germline V gene encodes CDR1 TSWWSYY and CDR2 QGS. The CDR3 here is CALGPPGPKLIF. CDR3 bases: TGTGCTCTTGGGCCGCCTGGGCCTAAACTCATCTTT.

In regard to this clone: One end of the junction does not line up with germline, which may come from a read error. This rearrangement joins TRDV1 to TRDJ1; 11 nucleotides line up with TRDD3. The length of the CDR3 is 22 residues. Germline values: CDR1 TSWWSYY, CDR2 QGS. The CDR3 bases are TGTGCTCTTGGGAAACTGGTCCTACCGTCATATGTACTGGGGGATAGGCCCGATAAACTCATCTTT. Amino acid sequence: CALGKLVLPSYVLGDRPDKLIF.

This clone occurred a few times. The V gene is TRDV1, the J gene TRDJ1, with 9 nucleotides matching TRDD3. V was pared by 1 base and J by 1 base, with 13 bases of the junction left unmatched. The CDR3 totals 19 residues. Looked up from germline, CDR1 is TSWWSYY and CDR2 is QGS. The CDR3 DNA reads TGTGCTCTTGGGGAACCGGCGTATCTGGGGGATTGTGTCACCGATAAACTCATCTTT. It translates to CALGEPAYLGDCVTDKLIF.

This clone was seen only a few times. V usage is TRDV1 and J usage is TRDJ1; 8 bases are shared with TRDD3. Unmatched junction bases numbered 24, after V lost 0 bases and J lost 0 bases. Germline CDR1 reads TSWWSYY; CDR2 reads QGS. CDR3 length: 23 residues. CDR3 in amino acids: CALGELGPYIWGTQQGYTDKLIF. In DNA, the CDR3 is TGTGCTCTTGGGGAACTTGGTCCCTACATCTGGGGGACACAACAGGGGTACACCGATAAACTCATCTTT.

This clone turned up a few times. V is TRDV2 and J is TRDJ1, with 8 positions matching TRDD3. Germline CDR1 and CDR2: GEAIGNYY and EKD. The CDR3 has 19 amino acids. V lost 0 bases to trimming and J lost 3 bases; unmatched junction nucleotides: 17. The CDR3 here is CACDTAPWGTRLLADKLIF. The DNA for the CDR3 is TGTGCCTGTGACACCGCTCCCTGGGGGACACGCCTTTTGGCCGATAAACTCATCTTT.

The J gene is TRDJ1, the V gene TRDV1; either TRDD2 or TRDD3 may fit D (9 bases each). The CDR3 loop spans 23 amino acids. CDR1 is TSWWSYY and CDR2 is QGS in the germline V gene. V was shortened by 0 bases and J by 0 bases, with 32 bases between the two germline ends. The CDR3 DNA reads as TGTGCTCTTGGGGAACTCCCTTCCTACGAATTAGTCTGGGGGATTCAGTACACCGATAAACTCATCTTT. This encodes CALGELPSYELVWGIQYTDKLIF.

This chain joins TRDV1 and TRDJ1; 9 nucleotides align to TRDD3. The V segment lost 3 bases and the J segment 0 bases; nucleotides outside the gene matches: 20. CDR1 is TSWWSYY, CDR2 QGS, per germline. This CDR3 is 21 amino acids long. CDR3 nucleotide sequence: TGTGCTCTTGGGGACTGGGGGATCCTAGAATGGAAGGAATCGTACACCGATAAACTCATCTTT. Its translation is CALGDWGILEWKESYTDKLIF.